The 3 T cell receptor beta chains presented below share a single source sample, sequenced in a study of shared clonotypes between healthy human individuals. Profiled with immunoSEQ multiplex PCR; TCRdb holds only in-frame clones, not every one. Of about 820,000 clones listed, around 93% are singletons. Terminally differentiated effector memory CD45RA+ cells were left out of the naive CD8 fraction, which was CD45RO-negative and positively selected for CCR7. The sample was naive CD8+ T cells sorted from blood. The source is a young man in good health.

The genes are TRBV5-1 and TRBJ2-5; 9 positions agree with TRBD2. The V gene end was trimmed by 3 bases and the J gene end by 2 bases; junction bases not matched to a gene: 8. From germline, CDR1 is SGHRS and CDR2 YFSETQ. This CDR3 is 16 amino acids long. The CDR3 region is CASSSLAGGFQETQYF. CDR3 DNA sequence: TGCGCCAGCAGCTCCCTGGCGGGAGGGTTTCAAGAGACCCAGTACTTC.

The rearrangement uses TRBV27 and TRBJ1-5, with a possible D match to TRBD1 (5 bases). The CDR3 contains 14 residues. The V and J ends lost 6 bases and 8 bases respectively, with 17 bases between them. Germline values: CDR1 MNHEY, CDR2 SMNVEV (reference sequence). The CDR3 nucleotides are TGTGCCAGCAGGTCGGGGCAGGGCTGGGAGCCCCAGCATTTT. It codes for CASRSGQGWEPQHF.

Points on this clone: One junction end disagrees with the germline gene, perhaps due to a read error. The V gene is TRBV7-9, the J gene TRBJ2-3; 7 bases agree with TRBD1. This CDR3 contains 11 residues. CDR1 and CDR2 from the germline V gene are SEHNR and FQNEAQ (reference sequence). CDR3 sequence (DNA): TGTGCCAGCAGCCCCGGACAGGACGCGTCTTTT. This sequence encodes CASSPGQDASF.